This is a list of T cell receptor beta chains from one sample in a study of molecular identifiers for immune sequencing clone quantification. Via MiXCR, TCRdb re-called the PCR reads, giving one row per CDR3 protein. This table has roughly 100,000 distinct CDR3 sequences, under 40% appearing once. The sample consisted of naive CD8+ T cells from blood, with Jurkat cell RNA spiked in. Receptor source: a human donor in good health. Some libraries in this study had Jurkat cell RNA spiked in. Each CDR3 is given with its conserved first and last residue. The D gene is left open where the match is weak. A clone size is listed for some rows: how often the clone was seen (once, few, many), or a class if it is expanded.

>TRBJ2-7|TRBV4-1|NA|NA
CACSQEVGLYEQYF
TGCGCCTGCAGCCAAGAAGTTGGACTCTACGAGCAGTACTTC
>TRBJ2-7|TRBV5-1|NA|NA
CASHPGLGYEQYF
TGCGCCAGCCACCCGGGACTGGGCTACGAGCAGTACTTC
>TRBJ2-5|TRBV20-1|NA|NA
CSARGETQYF
TGCAGTGCTAGAGGGGAGACCCAGTACTTC
>TRBJ2-1|TRBV13|TRBD1|NA
CASSGITGADAQFF
TGTGCCAGCAGCGGAATCACAGGGGCGGATGCGCAGTTCTTC
>TRBJ2-5|TRBV20-1|TRBD2|few
CSARKGLEETQYF
TGCAGTGCTAGAAAGGGACTAGAAGAGACCCAGTACTTC
>TRBJ1-3|TRBV5-1|NA|NA
CARSLGSGNTIYF
TGCGCCAGGAGCTTGGGTTCTGGAAACACCATATATTTT
>TRBJ1-1|TRBV4-2|NA|many
CASSQGREKAFF
TGTGCCAGCAGCCAAGGCAGAGAGAAGGCTTTCTTT
>TRBJ2-1|TRBV28|NA|many
CASSPWAGERNEQFF
TGTGCCAGCAGTCCGTGGGCGGGCGAGAGAAATGAGCAGTTCTTC
>TRBJ2-7|TRBV11-2|NA|NA
CASSIGRYEQYF
TGTGCCAGCAGCATCGGTCGGTACGAGCAGTACTTC
>TRBJ1-1|TRBV12-3/TRBV12-4|NA|many
CASQTGGFEAFF
TGTGCCAGCCAAACGGGCGGATTTGAAGCTTTCTTT
>TRBJ1-1|TRBV10-3|NA|NA
CAISSMNSEAFF
TGTGCCATCAGTAGCATGAACTCTGAAGCTTTCTTT
>TRBJ2-3|TRBV20-1|NA|NA
CSASGLRRSLLTDTQYF
TGCAGTGCCTCCGGGCTACGACGGTCGCTCCTCACAGATACGCAGTATTTT
>TRBJ2-3|TRBV28|NA|many
CASFRRVNTDTQYF
TGTGCCAGCTTCAGGCGAGTCAACACAGATACGCAGTATTTT
>TRBJ2-2|TRBV29-1|TRBD2|NA
CSVSPGPGLAGEKHTGELFF
TGCAGCGTTTCCCCAGGTCCGGGACTAGCGGGAGAAAAGCACACCGGGGAGCTGTTTTTT
>TRBJ1-2|TRBV5-1|TRBD1|NA
CASSLGQGLVGYTF
TGCGCCAGCAGTCTGGGACAGGGGCTGGTCGGCTACACCTTC
>TRBJ2-4|TRBV5-4|TRBD2|NA
CASSPGTSGFLVAKNIQYF
TGTGCCAGCAGCCCCGGGACTAGCGGGTTTTTAGTGGCCAAAAACATTCAGTACTTC
>TRBJ2-1|TRBV20-1|TRBD1|NA
CSAEAQGASNEQFF
TGCAGTGCCGAGGCCCAGGGGGCATCTAATGAGCAGTTCTTC
>TRBJ2-3|TRBV7-9|NA|NA
CASSLNEGTDTQYF
TGTGCCAGCAGCTTAAATGAGGGCACAGATACGCAGTATTTT
>TRBJ2-5|TRBV28|TRBD1|few
CASSNPTGGEKETQYF
TGTGCCAGCAGCAACCCGACAGGGGGCGAGAAGGAGACCCAGTACTTC
>TRBJ2-2|TRBV9|NA|few
CASSVRGINTGELFF
TGTGCCAGCAGCGTACGGGGCATCAACACCGGGGAGCTGTTTTTT
>TRBJ1-4|TRBV4-3|TRBD1|few
CASSQEGTGGEKLFF
TGCGCCAGCAGCCAAGAGGGGACAGGGGGTGAAAAACTGTTTTTT
>TRBJ2-1|TRBV5-3|TRBD2|NA
CASSLLSGTTLYNEQFF
TGTGCCAGCAGCTTACTCTCCGGGACTACCCTCTACAATGAGCAGTTCTTC
>TRBJ1-5|TRBV19|NA|NA
CASSIGWDSDQPQHF
TGTGCCAGTAGTATTGGGTGGGATTCGGATCAGCCCCAGCATTTT
>TRBJ1-6|TRBV28|TRBD1|NA
CASSLDRAYPISPLHF
TGTGCCAGCAGTTTAGACAGGGCCTATCCAATTTCACCCCTCCACTTT
>TRBJ2-7|TRBV12-3/TRBV12-4|NA|few
CASSFSSAGYEQYF
TGTGCCAGCAGTTTTTCAAGCGCCGGCTACGAGCAGTACTTC
>TRBJ1-5|TRBV28|NA|NA
CACSPPGSGEPPHF
TGTGCCTGCAGCCCCCCGGGATCCGGGGAGCCCCCGCATTTT
>TRBJ1-5|TRBV15|NA|few
CATAGGGSNQPQHF
TGTGCCACTGCGGGGGGGGGTAGCAATCAGCCCCAGCATTTT
>TRBJ1-2|TRBV7-8|NA|NA
CASSHSIISYGYTF
TGTGCCAGCAGCCATAGCATCATCAGCTATGGCTACACCTTC
>TRBJ2-2|TRBV5-1|NA|many
CASRSVSGELFF
TGCGCCAGCAGATCTGTTTCCGGGGAGCTGTTTTTT
>TRBJ2-1|TRBV12-3/TRBV12-4|NA|NA
CASTPGLAGQFF
TGTGCCAGCACACCCGGCCTGGCCGGGCAGTTCTTC
>TRBJ2-2|TRBV14|NA|few
CASSLLAGIGRLKNTGELFF
TGTGCCAGCAGCCTTCTGGCGGGGATCGGGCGCTTAAAAAACACCGGGGAGCTGTTTTTT
>TRBJ2-7|TRBV7-2|NA|many
CASSLSTGWAYEQYF
TGTGCCAGCAGCTTATCAACAGGCTGGGCCTACGAGCAGTACTTC
>TRBJ2-5|TRBV10-3|NA|NA
CAISDSGPQETQYF
TGTGCCATCAGTGACAGCGGGCCCCAAGAGACCCAGTACTTC
>TRBJ2-7|TRBV5-4|NA|NA
CASSLAPDSYEQYF
TGTGCCAGCAGCTTGGCACCAGACTCCTACGAGCAGTACTTC
>TRBJ2-7|TRBV12-3/TRBV12-4|TRBD1|NA
CASSFSGTGGFYEQYF
TGTGCCAGCAGTTTTAGCGGGACAGGGGGCTTCTACGAGCAGTACTTC
>TRBJ2-1|TRBV7-9|TRBD1|NA
CASSHRDSDNEQFF
TGTGCCAGCAGCCATAGGGACAGTGACAATGAGCAGTTCTTC
>TRBJ2-1|TRBV12-3/TRBV12-4|NA|few
CASSPILENEQFF
TGTGCCAGCAGCCCTATCCTAGAGAATGAGCAGTTCTTC
>TRBJ2-2|TRBV7-6|TRBD2|NA
CASSLGGGRFSRELFF
TGTGCCAGCAGCTTAGGTGGCGGGAGGTTCTCGAGGGAGCTGTTTTTT
>TRBJ2-1|TRBV7-8|NA|few
CASSVAWNEQFF
TGTGCCAGCAGCGTGGCGTGGAATGAGCAGTTCTTC
>TRBJ2-4|TRBV11-2|NA|NA
CASSLAPGPKNIQYF
TGTGCCAGCAGCTTAGCACCGGGACCCAAAAACATTCAGTACTTC
>TRBJ2-7|TRBV20-1|TRBD2|many
CSARLAASYEQYF
TGCAGTGCGCGACTAGCGGCTTCCTACGAGCAGTACTTC
>TRBJ2-3|TRBV15|NA|few
CATRDRSGVFTDTQYF
TGTGCCACCAGAGACCGATCAGGGGTCTTCACAGATACGCAGTATTTT
>TRBJ1-1|TRBV5-3|NA|NA
CASSTPLYWTEAFF
TGTGCCAGCAGCACACCTTTATACTGGACTGAAGCTTTCTTT
>TRBJ2-7|TRBV28|NA|many
CASSFLGPAYEQYF
TGTGCCAGCAGTTTCTTGGGGCCGGCCTACGAGCAGTACTTC
>TRBJ1-1|TRBV7-9|NA|NA
CASRSDGAPAFF
TGTGCCAGCAGATCGGACGGGGCGCCAGCTTTCTTT
>TRBJ2-7|TRBV11-2|NA|few
CASSLDGGWEQYF
TGTGCCAGCAGCTTAGACGGTGGTTGGGAGCAGTACTTC
>TRBJ2-3|TRBV6-5|TRBD2|few
CASSWTSGKLADTQYF
TGTGCCAGCAGTTGGACTAGCGGAAAACTTGCAGATACGCAGTATTTT
>TRBJ2-2|TRBV29-1|NA|many
CSVEEVGRGTGELFF
TGCAGCGTTGAAGAGGTGGGACGGGGCACCGGGGAGCTGTTTTTT
>TRBJ2-1|TRBV28|TRBD2|NA
CASSSRLAYNEQFF
TGTGCCAGCAGTTCCCGACTAGCGTACAATGAGCAGTTCTTC
>TRBJ2-3|TRBV20-1|NA|NA
CSAREPQGTPGLGDTQYF
TGCAGTGCTAGAGAACCACAAGGGACACCGGGTTTAGGAGATACGCAGTATTTT
>TRBJ2-3|TRBV4-2|TRBD2|many
CASSQELADSTDTQYF
TGTGCCAGCAGCCAAGAACTAGCGGACAGCACAGATACGCAGTATTTT
>TRBJ2-1|TRBV4-1|TRBD2|NA
CASSQVMSGGRYEQFF
TGCGCCAGCAGCCAAGTAATGAGCGGGGGCCGTTATGAGCAGTTCTTC
>TRBJ2-3|TRBV20-1|TRBD2|few
CSAPHRLAGGPTQYF
TGCAGTGCCCCGCACCGACTAGCGGGAGGTCCTACGCAGTATTTT
>TRBJ1-2|TRBV19|TRBD1|NA
CASRTGGDYGYTF
TGTGCCAGTAGGACAGGGGGGGACTATGGCTACACCTTC